These T cell receptor beta chains were read from a single sample in a study of cytomegalovirus exposure and HLA in healthy donors. The protocol was immunoSEQ multiplex PCR, while the TCRdb copy is restricted to in-frame clones and leaves out a portion. The top ten hold about 1.8% of the sample, which has about 190,000 clones, more than 70% seen once. The sequenced material came from PBMCs. The source is a man aged 35 to 55 in good health and CMV-seropositive. CDR3s include the opening cysteine and the closing phenylalanine or tryptophan. The D gene is left open where the match is weak. A row's size may be missing; if present it is once, few, many or a size class.

D gene: -; V gene: TRBV5-1; J gene: TRBJ1-1; clone size: -; CDR3 DNA: TGCGCCAGCAGCTTGGCCAGTATGAACACTGAAGCTTTCTTT; CDR3 protein: CASSLASMNTEAFF
D gene: -; V gene: TRBV11-2; J gene: TRBJ2-3; clone size: -; CDR3 DNA: TGTGCCAGCAGCTTAACTTCTAGCACAGATACGCAGTATTTT; CDR3 protein: CASSLTSSTDTQYF
D gene: TRBD1; V gene: TRBV5-5; J gene: TRBJ1-3; clone size: -; CDR3 DNA: TGTGCCAGCAGCGCCGGGACAGGGGGCTCTGGAAACACCATATATTTT; CDR3 protein: CASSAGTGGSGNTIYF
D gene: -; V gene: TRBV27; J gene: TRBJ2-1; clone size: once; CDR3 DNA: TGTGCCAGCAGTCGGACTACTTACAATGAGCAGTTCTTC; CDR3 protein: CASSRTTYNEQFF
D gene: TRBD2; V gene: TRBV19; J gene: TRBJ2-5; clone size: once; CDR3 DNA: TGTGCCAGCGGGTCAACTAGCGTAGAGACCCAGTACTTC; CDR3 protein: CASGSTSVETQYF
D gene: TRBD2; V gene: TRBV6-5; J gene: TRBJ2-5; clone size: -; CDR3 DNA: TGTGCCAGCAGTTGGTTGCGGGAGTCCGGGACCCAGTACTTC; CDR3 protein: CASSWLRESGTQYF
D gene: -; V gene: TRBV11-2; J gene: TRBJ1-2; clone size: once; CDR3 DNA: TGTGCCAGCAGCCTGGGCTTTTCGGTATCGGGAGGCTACACCTTC; CDR3 protein: CASSLGFSVSGGYTF
D gene: TRBD1; V gene: TRBV6-1; J gene: TRBJ2-7; clone size: -; CDR3 DNA: TGTGCCAGCTCGGTTCCCAGGACAGGGGCCAACGAGCAGTACTTC; CDR3 protein: CASSVPRTGANEQYF
D gene: TRBD1; V gene: TRBV30; J gene: TRBJ1-1; clone size: -; CDR3 DNA: TGTGCCTGGAGCCGCGGACAGGGGACGAACACTGAAGCTTTCTTT; CDR3 protein: CAWSRGQGTNTEAFF
D gene: TRBD2; V gene: TRBV5-1; J gene: TRBJ2-7; clone size: -; CDR3 DNA: TGCGCCAGCAGCTTGTTCTCGGTAGCGGGGGGATTGGAGCAGTACTTC; CDR3 protein: CASSLFSVAGGLEQYF
D gene: TRBD2; V gene: TRBV19; J gene: TRBJ2-1; clone size: -; CDR3 DNA: TGTGCCAGTTCAACTAGCGGCTTTTTCCCGCAGTTCTTC; CDR3 protein: CASSTSGFFPQFF
D gene: -; V gene: TRBV9; J gene: TRBJ1-1; clone size: -; CDR3 DNA: TGTGCCAGCAGCGTAGGGGCAGTGGCGAACACTGAAGCTTTCTTT; CDR3 protein: CASSVGAVANTEAFF
D gene: -; V gene: TRBV19; J gene: TRBJ1-1; clone size: -; CDR3 DNA: TGTGCCAGTAGTCTCTTGGGAGACACTGAAGCTTTCTTT; CDR3 protein: CASSLLGDTEAFF
D gene: TRBD2; V gene: TRBV9; J gene: TRBJ2-5; clone size: -; CDR3 DNA: TGTGCCAGCAGCGTAGATGGTAGCGGGATTGAGACCCAGTACTTC; CDR3 protein: CASSVDGSGIETQYF
D gene: TRBD1; V gene: TRBV6-1; J gene: TRBJ1-2; clone size: -; CDR3 DNA: TGTGCCAGCAGCAGTGGGACAGGCCCATATGGCTACACCTTC; CDR3 protein: CASSSGTGPYGYTF
D gene: -; V gene: TRBV7-2; J gene: TRBJ1-5; clone size: -; CDR3 DNA: TGTGCCAGCAGCTTAGTGACTACAGGCAATCAGCCCCAGCATTTT; CDR3 protein: CASSLVTTGNQPQHF
D gene: -; V gene: TRBV7-9; J gene: TRBJ2-3; clone size: -; CDR3 DNA: TGTGCCAGCAGCTTGGGCCTCTGGACAGATACGCAGTATTTT; CDR3 protein: CASSLGLWTDTQYF
D gene: -; V gene: TRBV7-2; J gene: TRBJ1-2; clone size: -; CDR3 DNA: TGTGCCAGCAGCTTAGATAGACATCCTGCTAACTATGGCTACACCTTC; CDR3 protein: CASSLDRHPANYGYTF
D gene: TRBD1; V gene: TRBV7-2; J gene: TRBJ2-7; clone size: -; CDR3 DNA: TGTGCCAGCAGCTTATGGGACAGCTACTACGAGCAGTACTTC; CDR3 protein: CASSLWDSYYEQYF
D gene: TRBD1; V gene: TRBV6-5; J gene: TRBJ2-7; clone size: once; CDR3 DNA: TGTGCCAGCAGTGTCACAGGGGGCGGCTACGAGCAGTACTTC; CDR3 protein: CASSVTGGGYEQYF
D gene: TRBD2; V gene: TRBV2; J gene: TRBJ2-1; clone size: -; CDR3 DNA: TGTGCCAGCTTTACTAGCGGGGGGCAGTTCTTC; CDR3 protein: CASFTSGGQFF
D gene: -; V gene: TRBV30; J gene: TRBJ1-1; clone size: -; CDR3 DNA: TGTGCCTGGACCCGGGTCCTGGCGGACACTGAAGCTTTCTTT; CDR3 protein: CAWTRVLADTEAFF